What follows describes a single T cell receptor (beta chain). Original data processing: Researchers report that nucleated cell counts were estimated from reference gene primer amplification. The assay was immunoSEQ multiplex PCR, and TCRdb's table has in-frame clones only and misses some. The V and J calls and clone size come from that table; D and trimming were worked out from the DNA. The sample contains 15,000 to 16,000 clones, 76% of which appear only once. This entry belongs to a study of blood T cell repertoires in COVID-19. Background on the study: Collection of acute and convalescent COVID-19 samples took place in the United States, Italy and Spain. Sample material is recorded as cDNA or gDNA derived from T cells, B-cell-depleted T cells, or PBMCs.

The clonotype originates from a man aged 65 to 85 with active or convalescent COVID-19. The sequenced sample consisted of peripheral blood.

The CDR3 nucleotides read TGCGCCAGCGGAAGAACTAGCGGGGGAACCCAGTACTTC. Translation gives CASGRTSGGTQYF. This chain links TRBV5-1 with TRBJ2-5; the match to TRBD2 covers 11 bases. This CDR3 is 13 amino acids long. Germline V gene sequence: CDR1 SGHRS, CDR2 YFSETQ. V lost 7 bases and J lost 8; bases outside the gene matches: 7.